The rows below give T cell receptor beta chains drawn from one sample of a study of human T cells and chemical hapten exposure. In TCRdb, the RACE reads were re-called with MiXCR into one record per CDR3 protein. The repertoire consists of roughly 100,000 distinct CDR3 sequences, with around 12% occurring once and the leading ten covering over 1.5%. The sequenced sample was whole blood, obtained in connection with sensitization to the hapten diphenylcyclopropenone (DPC). The receptors derive from a woman in her 50s with alopecia areata. Some clones in this sample may be carry-over from other donors' samples. The conserved cysteine and the conserved F or W are not part of the CDR3 here. The order of the fields is CDR3 protein, J gene, clone size, V gene. The size entry is marked missing in some rows and otherwise reads once, few, many or a size class.

cdr3_aa: ASSLPRTGHYEQY
j_call: TRBJ2-7
clone_size: -
v_call: TRBV7-2

cdr3_aa: ASSPGTAYQPQH
j_call: TRBJ1-5
clone_size: -
v_call: TRBV6-5

cdr3_aa: ASSQVNEQY
j_call: TRBJ2-7
clone_size: -
v_call: TRBV3-1

cdr3_aa: ASSSDRGTDTQY
j_call: TRBJ2-3
clone_size: -
v_call: TRBV7-8

cdr3_aa: ASSLARERSEAF
j_call: TRBJ1-1
clone_size: -
v_call: TRBV5-4

cdr3_aa: ASSGSSTGTQY
j_call: TRBJ2-3
clone_size: many
v_call: TRBV6-6

cdr3_aa: ASSRDRGNEKLF
j_call: TRBJ1-4
clone_size: many
v_call: TRBV11-2

cdr3_aa: ASSLGVTANYGYT
j_call: TRBJ1-2
clone_size: -
v_call: TRBV5-4

cdr3_aa: ASALRVDGNQPQH
j_call: TRBJ1-5
clone_size: -
v_call: TRBV4-2

cdr3_aa: ASRSFKPGEANYGYT
j_call: TRBJ1-2
clone_size: few
v_call: TRBV12-3/TRBV12-4

cdr3_aa: ASSLTGTPADTQY
j_call: TRBJ2-3
clone_size: few
v_call: TRBV6-6

cdr3_aa: SAGWTAYSNQPQH
j_call: TRBJ1-5
clone_size: few
v_call: TRBV20-1

cdr3_aa: ASSPQGANTGELF
j_call: TRBJ2-2
clone_size: -
v_call: TRBV7-8

cdr3_aa: ASRWTSGGFYEQF
j_call: TRBJ2-1
clone_size: -
v_call: TRBV5-1

cdr3_aa: SARHTLQETQY
j_call: TRBJ2-5
clone_size: -
v_call: TRBV20-1

cdr3_aa: ASSARVLNEKLF
j_call: TRBJ1-4
clone_size: -
v_call: TRBV7-2

cdr3_aa: ASIGYMNTEAF
j_call: TRBJ1-1
clone_size: -
v_call: TRBV10-2

cdr3_aa: ASSAPGTPYNDQF
j_call: TRBJ2-1
clone_size: -
v_call: TRBV7-2

cdr3_aa: ASSEIRGDTGELF
j_call: TRBJ2-2
clone_size: few
v_call: TRBV6-1

cdr3_aa: ASSPRGAVSNQPQH
j_call: TRBJ1-5
clone_size: many
v_call: TRBV11-2

cdr3_aa: ASSPGGGGKNIQY
j_call: TRBJ2-4
clone_size: few
v_call: TRBV3-1

cdr3_aa: ASSSRSGRGQDTQY
j_call: TRBJ2-3
clone_size: -
v_call: TRBV7-2

cdr3_aa: ASSVRGSTDTQY
j_call: TRBJ2-3
clone_size: -
v_call: TRBV9

cdr3_aa: ASSADRDWNSPLH
j_call: TRBJ1-6
clone_size: few
v_call: TRBV6-1

cdr3_aa: ASSHRDFTYEQY
j_call: TRBJ2-7
clone_size: few
v_call: TRBV7-9

cdr3_aa: ASSSPNRDEKLF
j_call: TRBJ1-4
clone_size: many
v_call: TRBV7-2

cdr3_aa: ASSQQGFPTDTQY
j_call: TRBJ2-3
clone_size: -
v_call: TRBV18

cdr3_aa: ASWRRPPHPETQY
j_call: TRBJ2-5
clone_size: few
v_call: TRBV2

cdr3_aa: ASSPSRHDQPQH
j_call: TRBJ1-5
clone_size: few
v_call: TRBV18

cdr3_aa: ASSLTGTSRSGELF
j_call: TRBJ2-2
clone_size: few
v_call: TRBV12-3/TRBV12-4

cdr3_aa: ASRRGAGGYEQY
j_call: TRBJ2-7
clone_size: -
v_call: TRBV21-1

cdr3_aa: ASILGGTLNQPQH
j_call: TRBJ1-5
clone_size: -
v_call: TRBV6-1

cdr3_aa: ASSLRGGSEQY
j_call: TRBJ2-7
clone_size: many
v_call: TRBV5-1

cdr3_aa: SAPSPHSGGLYNEQF
j_call: TRBJ2-1
clone_size: -
v_call: TRBV20-1

cdr3_aa: ASSGGQGRHTEAF
j_call: TRBJ1-1
clone_size: many
v_call: TRBV25-1

cdr3_aa: SVWDSLNYGYT
j_call: TRBJ1-2
clone_size: many
v_call: TRBV29-1

cdr3_aa: ASSSGLAGGNEQF
j_call: TRBJ2-1
clone_size: many
v_call: TRBV5-4

cdr3_aa: ASSPVISGANVLT
j_call: TRBJ2-6
clone_size: -
v_call: TRBV28

cdr3_aa: SVRNEKLF
j_call: TRBJ1-4
clone_size: -
v_call: TRBV29-1

cdr3_aa: SVVRGPGANVLT
j_call: TRBJ2-6
clone_size: -
v_call: TRBV29-1

cdr3_aa: ASTSRGRLNTEAF
j_call: TRBJ1-1
clone_size: -
v_call: TRBV14

cdr3_aa: ASSQVGLIQHEQF
j_call: TRBJ2-1
clone_size: -
v_call: TRBV4-1

cdr3_aa: ASRWSVASLTDTQY
j_call: TRBJ2-3
clone_size: -
v_call: TRBV2

cdr3_aa: ASSLAKIAGQETQY
j_call: TRBJ2-5
clone_size: -
v_call: TRBV7-9

cdr3_aa: ASGTEAF
j_call: TRBJ1-1
clone_size: few
v_call: TRBV7-9

cdr3_aa: ASSAAVRTGSLH
j_call: TRBJ1-6
clone_size: few
v_call: TRBV7-2

cdr3_aa: ASSSLNWGYT
j_call: TRBJ1-2
clone_size: many
v_call: TRBV12-3/TRBV12-4

cdr3_aa: ASSLTQSTDTQY
j_call: TRBJ2-3
clone_size: -
v_call: TRBV12-3/TRBV12-4

cdr3_aa: ASSQGLTGASSPYNEQF
j_call: TRBJ2-1
clone_size: -
v_call: TRBV4-1

cdr3_aa: ASSPPRGGNYNEQF
j_call: TRBJ2-1
clone_size: few
v_call: TRBV18